A single sample gave rise to the 5 T cell receptor beta chains below, sequenced in a study of spatial heterogeneity in lung cancer. Time point in this sample: blood at routine non-recurrence follow-up after resection. TCRdb re-analysed the 5' RACE reads in MiXCR, keeping a single row per CDR3 protein. Counted here are 2,400 or so distinct CDR3 sequences, 25% to 30% occurring once; the ten biggest clones make up over 25%. This specimen was PBMCs, taken at follow-up. The receptors derive from a male donor with early-stage non-small cell lung cancer.

This clonotype was detected once. This beta chain is an unintended read in a library built for alpha chains; its size means little. The chain uses TRBV10-3 and TRBJ2-3; possibly TRBD2 for D (5 bases). Germline CDR1 ENHRY, CDR2 SYGVKD. This CDR3 comprises 15 residues. V shed 6 bases and J shed 0 bases, with 13 bases lying between them. CDR3 DNA: TGTGCCATCAGCCCCCGGGGAGAGAGCACAGATACGCAGTATTTT. Residues: CAISPRGESTDTQYF.

This clonotype was recorded a few times. Within a library made for alpha chains, this beta chain is off target, and its count is uninformative. The gene calls are TRBV3-1 and TRBJ2-5; unclear D gene. V lost 0 bases and J lost 9, with 11 bases in between. This CDR3 contains 13 residues. Germline loops: CDR1 LGHDT, CDR2 YNNKEL (reference sequence). The chain's CDR3 is CASSQDMFPAQYF. DNA for the CDR3: TGTGCCAGCAGCCAAGATATGTTTCCGGCCCAGTACTTC.

By its share, this clonotype is medium-sized. This beta chain came through as a stray read in a library set up for alpha chains, and its size says little. V usage is TRBV10-3 and J usage is TRBJ2-5; 10 bases agree with TRBD1. The CDR3 is made up of 13 amino acids. The V gene's germline CDR1 is ENHRY and CDR2 SYGVKD. V gave up 11 bases and J gave up 2 bases; unmatched junction bases: 5. The CDR3 loop is CASGTGVQETQYF. The CDR3 bases are TGTGCCTCCGGGACAGGGGTACAAGAGACCCAGTACTTC.

About this clonotype: In a library made to pick up alpha chains, this beta chain is a stray read with a size that means little. This chain joins TRBV20-1 and TRBJ2-4, with a possible D match to TRBD1 (6 bases). Trimming cost V 4 bases and J 2 bases, with 12 bases left between them. The CDR3 contains 14 residues. Germline lookup yields CDR1 DFQATT and CDR2 SNEGSKA (reference sequence). CDR3 sequence (DNA): TGCAGTGCTATGTCAGGGGTTCCCAAAAACATTCAGTACTTC. It encodes CSAMSGVPKNIQYF.

By proportion, this clonotype is large. This beta chain is off target for a library built for alpha chains, so its abundance means little. The chain has TRBV6-4 and TRBJ2-3, with unresolved D. This CDR3 has 15 amino acids. Trimming stripped 0 bases from V and 0 bases from J, with 7 bases between. Per the germline V gene, CDR1 is MRHNA and CDR2 is SNTAGT. CDR3 in DNA: TGTGCCAGCAGTGACTCGGCAGACAGCACAGATACGCAGTATTTT. Encoded protein: CASSDSADSTDTQYF.